Listed below are T cell receptor beta chains from one sample, sequenced in a study of CD8 T cells in ankylosing spondylitis. One entry per CDR3 protein results from TCRdb running MiXCR on the 5' RACE reads. Of about 220,000 distinct CDR3 sequences in the sample, around 19% are singletons; the top ten hold about 39%. The sequencing input was blood, either unsorted or a sorted T cell fraction (not recorded which). Every receptor here comes from a male donor with ankylosing spondylitis. Each CDR3 is given with its conserved first and last residue. Size tells how often a clone was seen (once, few, many) or the class of an expanded clone, and some rows leave it out.

j_gene: TRBJ1-6
v_gene: TRBV5-1
abundance: .
CDR3aa: CASSGGTDPRSPLHF

j_gene: TRBJ2-2
v_gene: TRBV6-2/TRBV6-3
abundance: few
CDR3aa: CASSYWGDPGELFF

j_gene: TRBJ2-2
v_gene: TRBV29-1
abundance: few
CDR3aa: CSTLGWNTGELFF

j_gene: TRBJ2-4
v_gene: TRBV13
abundance: .
CDR3aa: CASSLENAKNIQYF

j_gene: TRBJ2-5
v_gene: TRBV11-2
abundance: .
CDR3aa: CASSAMGVGLAEETQYF

j_gene: TRBJ2-7
v_gene: TRBV4-3
abundance: many
CDR3aa: CASSQDRGYEQYF

j_gene: TRBJ2-1
v_gene: TRBV4-3
abundance: few
CDR3aa: CASSQDRLGLGIYNEQFF

j_gene: TRBJ1-2
v_gene: TRBV10-3
abundance: .
CDR3aa: CAISQGDYGYTF

j_gene: TRBJ2-3
v_gene: TRBV29-1
abundance: many
CDR3aa: CSVEGTPAITDTQYF

j_gene: TRBJ2-5
v_gene: TRBV15
abundance: .
CDR3aa: CATSAGGEQETQYF

j_gene: TRBJ2-7
v_gene: TRBV10-3
abundance: .
CDR3aa: CAIREQGWGFYEQYF

j_gene: TRBJ1-1
v_gene: TRBV4-2
abundance: few
CDR3aa: CASSQNQGAAFF

j_gene: TRBJ1-1
v_gene: TRBV7-9
abundance: many
CDR3aa: CASSPTSQVHTEAFF

j_gene: TRBJ2-1
v_gene: TRBV27
abundance: .
CDR3aa: CASSLVGQGLIEQFF

j_gene: TRBJ2-7
v_gene: TRBV4-1
abundance: few
CDR3aa: CASSQGGVYEQYF

j_gene: TRBJ2-5
v_gene: TRBV7-9
abundance: few
CDR3aa: CSSSDRVGETQYF

j_gene: TRBJ2-7
v_gene: TRBV3-1
abundance: .
CDR3aa: CASSLASGTYEQYF

j_gene: TRBJ2-2
v_gene: TRBV13
abundance: few
CDR3aa: CASSLLVAGELFF

j_gene: TRBJ1-5
v_gene: TRBV19
abundance: .
CDR3aa: CASSIRDWSQPQHF

j_gene: TRBJ2-7
v_gene: TRBV15
abundance: .
CDR3aa: CATSRASEGSHEQYF

j_gene: TRBJ2-3
v_gene: TRBV6-5
abundance: few
CDR3aa: CASSYSLVGDTQYF

j_gene: TRBJ2-1
v_gene: TRBV12-3/TRBV12-4
abundance: few
CDR3aa: CASTPGLASYNEQFF

j_gene: TRBJ2-2
v_gene: TRBV29-1
abundance: few
CDR3aa: CSARGGGGELFF

j_gene: TRBJ2-5
v_gene: TRBV24-1
abundance: .
CDR3aa: CATSDPQETQYF

j_gene: TRBJ2-1
v_gene: TRBV7-9
abundance: few
CDR3aa: CASSPGQGYNEQFF

j_gene: TRBJ2-3
v_gene: TRBV27
abundance: few
CDR3aa: CASSPFFTDTQYF

j_gene: TRBJ1-1
v_gene: TRBV5-6
abundance: few
CDR3aa: CASSLGTGISEAFF

j_gene: TRBJ2-2
v_gene: TRBV4-1
abundance: many
CDR3aa: CASSQRLAGNTGELFF

j_gene: TRBJ2-7
v_gene: TRBV28
abundance: few
CDR3aa: CASSSLILPYEQYF

j_gene: TRBJ2-7
v_gene: TRBV7-8
abundance: .
CDR3aa: CASSSLGADYYEQYF

j_gene: TRBJ2-7
v_gene: TRBV6-1
abundance: few
CDR3aa: CASSEVRGEQYF

j_gene: TRBJ1-2
v_gene: TRBV3-1
abundance: few
CDR3aa: CASSLTGTAGYTF

j_gene: TRBJ2-1
v_gene: TRBV12-3/TRBV12-4
abundance: many
CDR3aa: CASSLVSGNPYNEQFF

j_gene: TRBJ1-4
v_gene: TRBV4-3
abundance: .
CDR3aa: CASSQDLGGAGEKLFF

j_gene: TRBJ1-6
v_gene: TRBV4-2
abundance: few
CDR3aa: CASSQEGAYNSPLHF

j_gene: TRBJ2-1
v_gene: TRBV27
abundance: .
CDR3aa: CASSINRGGYNEQFF

j_gene: TRBJ2-1
v_gene: TRBV28
abundance: few
CDR3aa: CASSPSGGWEQFF

j_gene: TRBJ1-1
v_gene: TRBV20-1
abundance: few
CDR3aa: CSARDGDGTEAFF

j_gene: TRBJ2-7
v_gene: TRBV7-6
abundance: few
CDR3aa: CASSFYRGEDYEQYF

j_gene: TRBJ1-5
v_gene: TRBV3-1
abundance: .
CDR3aa: CALGRVGVPQHF

j_gene: TRBJ1-2
v_gene: TRBV28
abundance: few
CDR3aa: CASSLLQGAFRGYTF

j_gene: TRBJ2-7
v_gene: TRBV19
abundance: few
CDR3aa: CASSSWGQEPSYEQYF

j_gene: TRBJ2-2
v_gene: TRBV27
abundance: many
CDR3aa: CASSFSNTGELFF

j_gene: TRBJ2-7
v_gene: TRBV29-1
abundance: few
CDR3aa: CSVEEPGQHSYEQYF